These 31 T cell receptor beta chains were all obtained from the same sample, sequenced in a study of blood T cell repertoires in COVID-19. Measured with immunoSEQ multiplex PCR; TCRdb has only the in-frame clones, and not every one. Of some 150,000 clones listed, about 85% were seen once; the top ten hold about 2.5%. Sequenced material: peripheral blood. The receptors originated from a human donor with acute or convalescent COVID-19. The donor label of this sample is uncertain.

This clone occurred a few times. This chain connects TRBV25-1 to TRBJ1-6; possibly TRBD1 for D (6 bases). Germline V gene sequence: CDR1 MGHDK, CDR2 SYGVNS. The CDR3 loop spans 13 amino acids. Trimming shortened V by 8 bases and J by 8 bases, and 13 bases separated the two germline ends. The CDR3 spells CASRQVGDSPLHF. CDR3 in DNA: TGTGCCAGCCGACAGGTGGGGGATTCACCCCTCCACTTT.

The chain joins TRBV19 to TRBJ2-7; the D is unclear. With 6 bases removed from V and 6 bases from J, the gap between germline ends came to 18 bases. The CDR3 covers 14 residues. The germline CDR1 and CDR2 sequences are LNHDA and SQIVND (reference sequence). The CDR3 nucleotides are TGTGCCAGTAGCTATACGACCGACTCCCCCGAGCAGTACTTC. It is translated as CASSYTTDSPEQYF.

The CDR3: CASSLQFDTEAFF. Here the CDR3 DNA reads TGTGCCAGCAGCTTGCAGTTCGACACTGAAGCTTTCTTT. This chain uses TRBV5-4 with TRBJ1-1; D is ambiguous. Trimming left V 1 base short and J 3 bases short, with 7 bases between. Germline loops: CDR1 SGHNT, CDR2 YYREEE (reference sequence). This CDR3 contains 13 residues. The full variable domain, its missing parts supplied by reference TRBV5-4 and TRBJ1-1, is ETGVTQSPTHLIKTRGQQVTLRCSSQSGHNTVSWYQQALGQGPQFIFQYYREEENGRGNFPPRFSGLQFPNYSSELNVNALELDDSALYLCASSLQFDTEAFFGQGTRLTVV.

The CDR3 DNA sequence: TGTGCCAGCAGCCCCGCGGGAGTGAGGGAGCAGTTCTTC. Its translation: CASSPAGVREQFF. The chain has TRBV7-3 and TRBJ2-1; TRBD2 matches at 7 bases. This CDR3 is 13 amino acids long. Germline CDR1 reads SGHTA; CDR2 reads FQGTGA. Trimming cost V 5 bases and J 10 bases; bases outside gene matches: 8.

The J gene is TRBJ2-3, the V gene TRBV7-2; a possible D gene is TRBD2 (6 bases). This CDR3 contains 13 residues. CDR1 is SGHTA, CDR2 FQGNSA, per germline. Trimming removed 1 base from V and 6 bases from J, with 8 bases in between. The CDR3 DNA reads as TGTGCCAGCAGCTTAGATGGGAGGGATACGCAGTATTTT. This translates into CASSLDGRDTQYF.

This clone was recorded only once. The chain joins TRBV9 to TRBJ2-1, with D possibly TRBD2 on 6 matching bases. CDR1 and CDR2 (germline): SGDLS, YYNGEE. The CDR3 length is 16 residues. The germline V and J ends were trimmed by 0 bases and 7 bases, with 17 bases remaining between them. For the CDR3, the DNA is TGTGCCAGCAGCGTAGCGGGTCTAGCGACCCAGAATGAGCAGTTCTTC. Its translation is CASSVAGLATQNEQFF.

The V call is TRBV30, the J call TRBJ1-5; D perhaps matches TRBD1 (5 bases). V was clipped by 1 base and J by 4 bases, with 8 bases between them. The CDR3 runs 13 residues. The germline gives CDR1 GTSNPN, CDR2 SVGIG (reference sequence). The CDR3 coding sequence is TGTGCCTGGAGTGGGCAGGGAAATCAGCCCCAGCATTTT. Translating it yields CAWSGQGNQPQHF.

J is TRBJ2-7 and V is TRBV6-2 or TRBV6-3, with 8 bases aligning to TRBD2. CDR1 MNHEY and CDR2 SVGEGT come from the germline V gene. The CDR3 sequence is 15 residues long. The ends lost 4 bases at V and 3 bases at J; junction bases unmatched: 8. CDR3 in DNA: TGTGCCAGCAGTTCCCTAGGACTAGCCATCTACGAGCAGTACGTC. This codes for CASSSLGLAIYEQYV.

The rearrangement joins TRBV7-2 to TRBJ2-4; 8 bases are a match to TRBD1. The germline CDR1 and CDR2 sequences are SGHTA and FQGNSA. This CDR3 contains 17 residues. V was pared by 1 base and J by 2 bases, with 7 bases of the junction left unmatched. DNA for the CDR3: TGTGCCAGCAGCTTAGATAGGACAGGGTGGTCCAAAAACATTCAGTACTTC. Its protein product is CASSLDRTGWSKNIQYF. Combining the CDR3 with reference TRBV7-2 and TRBJ2-4 gives the whole variable domain GAGVSQSPSNKVTEKGKDVELRCDPISGHTALYWYRQSLGQGLEFLIYFQGNSAPDKSGLPSDRFSAERTGGSVSTLTIQRTQQEDSAVYLCASSLDRTGWSKNIQYFGAGTRLSVL.

This chain uses TRBV6-5 with TRBJ1-5; D remains unclear. This CDR3 region has 13 residues. Trimming pared 6 bases from V and 7 bases from J, leaving 13 bases between. Germline V gives CDR1 MNHEY, CDR2 SVGAGI. CDR3 amino acids: CASRDSRGQPQHF. CDR3 DNA sequence: TGTGCCAGCAGGGACTCGCGGGGACAGCCCCAGCATTTT.

V is TRBV18 and J is TRBJ2-2, with D perhaps matching TRBD2 (5 bases). The ends were cut back, 6 bases at V and 8 bases at J, with 16 bases in the middle. The germline V gene has CDR1 KGHSH and CDR2 LQKENI. The CDR3 totals 14 residues. CDR3 loop: CASSLGLPGGELFF. The CDR3 nucleotides read TGTGCCAGCTCCCTCGGACTCCCGGGGGGGGAGCTGTTTTTT.

The CDR3 here is CASSQADRVRETQYF. DNA for the CDR3: TGCGCCAGCAGCCAAGCCGACAGGGTCAGAGAGACCCAGTACTTC. The J gene is TRBJ2-5, the V gene TRBV4-1; 7 positions match TRBD1. V was clipped by 1 base and J by 4 bases; unmatched bases: 6. CDR3 size: 15 residues. Germline V gives CDR1 MGHRA, CDR2 YSYEKL.

The chain employs TRBV28 and TRBJ1-2, with a possible D match to TRBD1 (5 bases). Germline lookup yields CDR1 MDHEN and CDR2 SYDVKM. The CDR3 contains 14 residues. Trimming took off 2 bases at V and 8 bases at J, with 15 bases between the two ends. The CDR3 sequence is CASSLSGGGGGYTF. For the CDR3, the DNA is TGTGCCAGCAGTTTAAGTGGGGGGGGTGGAGGCTACACCTTC.

The genes are TRBV12-3 or TRBV12-4 and TRBJ1-1; 8 bases map to TRBD1. The CDR3 is 13 residues long. Trimming at V came to 6 bases and at J to 5 bases, leaving 5 bases not matched to a gene. CDR3 amino acids: CASSRTGGTEAFF. Written as DNA, the CDR3 is TGTGCCAGCAGCCGAACAGGGGGAACTGAAGCTTTCTTT.

The chain couples TRBV19 to TRBJ2-7; maybe TRBD1 (5 bases). The germline V gene has CDR1 LNHDA and CDR2 SQIVND (reference sequence). V shed 0 bases and J shed 2 bases, with 8 bases lying between them. CDR3 length: 14 amino acids. The CDR3, as DNA: TGTGCCAGTAGTATAGACAGGGCCGCCTACGAGCAGTACTTC. It specifies CASSIDRAAYEQYF. Complete variable domain (other parts from reference TRBV19 and TRBJ2-7): DGGITQSPKYLFRKEGQNVTLSCEQNLNHDAMYWYRQDPGQGLRLIYYSQIVNDFQKGDIAEGYSVSREKKESFPLTVTSAQKNPTAFYLCASSIDRAAYEQYFGPGTRLTVT.

A single count supports this clone. This chain links TRBV5-4 with TRBJ2-2, with 9 bases matching TRBD1. Trimming took 0 bases from V and 2 from J; bases not matched to a gene: 5. Per the germline V gene, CDR1 is SGHNT and CDR2 is YYREEE (reference sequence). The CDR3 contains 17 residues. The CDR3 region has the DNA TGTGCCAGCAGCTTGGATCGGGGACAGGGAAACACCGGGGAGCTGTTTTTT. It yields the protein CASSLDRGQGNTGELFF.

J is TRBJ2-5 and V is TRBV4-3; 7 bases line up with TRBD1. CDR3 size: 16 residues. Germline CDR1 LGHNA, CDR2 YSLEER. With V trimmed by 3 bases and J by 3 bases, 10 bases remained unmatched. CDR3 nucleotides: TGCGCCAGCAGCCAGGGGGCCGGGACAGTGGAAGAGACCCAGTACTTC. Encoded protein: CASSQGAGTVEETQYF.

The CDR3, as DNA: TGTGCCAGCAGCTACCGACAGGGGACTGGAAACACCATATATTTT. It is translated as CASSYRQGTGNTIYF. V and J are TRBV13 and TRBJ1-3; 8 bases line up with TRBD1. The CDR3 totals 15 residues. V trimming: 4 bases; J trimming: 2 bases; junction bases outside the gene matches: 4. Germline CDR1 and CDR2: PRHDT and FYEKMQ (reference sequence).

The V call is TRBV29-1, the J call TRBJ2-5; 9 bases fit TRBD1. V dropped 7 bases and J dropped 2; count of bases not matched to a gene: 5. The germline CDR1 and CDR2 sequences are SQVTM and ANQGSEA. The CDR3 contains 13 residues. DNA for the CDR3: TGCAGCGGAGGACAGGGGCAACAAGAGACCCAGTACTTC. Protein product: CSGGQGQQETQYF.

The chain has TRBV27 and TRBJ1-1; D gene ambiguous. V was trimmed by 8 bases and J by 6 bases, leaving 16 bases between them. The V gene's germline CDR1 is MNHEY and CDR2 SMNVEV (reference sequence). CDR3 length: 13 amino acids. Written as DNA, the CDR3 is TGTGCCAGCGCCCCGGGTCTCTCGGCTGAAGCTTTCTTT. Protein: CASAPGLSAEAFF.

J is TRBJ1-2 and V is TRBV5-1; unclear D gene. The V end lost 0 bases, the J end lost 8 bases, and 17 bases lay between the germline ends. The CDR3 is made up of 15 amino acids. The germline CDR1 and CDR2 sequences are SGHRS and YFSETQ. The CDR3 DNA is TGCGCCAGCAGCTTGGCGGGGAACCGAAATGGAGGCTACACCTTC. Protein sequence: CASSLAGNRNGGYTF.

The CDR3 nucleotides are TGTGCCAGCAGCTTGGGACAGGTCGTCACTGAAGCTTTCTTT. Amino acid sequence: CASSLGQVVTEAFF. The chain joins TRBV7-9 to TRBJ1-1; TRBD1 matches 8 bases. After removal of 3 bases from V and 4 bases from J, the junction contained 4 bases not matched to a gene. This CDR3 has 14 residues. Germline CDR1 is SEHNR and CDR2 is FQNEAQ (reference sequence).

The V gene is TRBV2, the J gene TRBJ2-1; D is unresolved. CDR1 is SNHLY, CDR2 FYNNEI, per germline. The CDR3 spans 12 residues. Trimming shortened V by 1 base and J by 7 bases, and 5 bases separated the two germline ends. The CDR3 is CASSEVINEQFF. In DNA form, the CDR3 reads TGTGCCAGCAGTGAAGTTATAAATGAGCAGTTCTTC. The variable domain in full, completed from reference TRBV2 and TRBJ2-1, reads EPEVTQTPSHQVTQMGQEVILRCVPISNHLYFYWYRQILGQKVEFLVSFYNNEISEKSEIFDDQFSVERPDGSNFTLKIRSTKLEDSAMYFCASSEVINEQFFGPGTRLTVL.

This clone is a singleton in its sample. V gene TRBV5-4 combines with J gene TRBJ1-1; no reliable D call. Germline CDR1 SGHNT, CDR2 YYREEE (reference sequence). V was trimmed by 1 base and J by 5 bases, leaving 12 bases between them. The CDR3 sequence is 14 residues long. The CDR3 protein is CASSLIAGGTEAFF. The CDR3 coding sequence is TGTGCCAGCAGCTTGATTGCCGGAGGTACTGAAGCTTTCTTT.

With respect to this clone: The sample contains more than one DNA sequence encoding this CDR3. The chain has TRBV7-9 and TRBJ1-2; D is undetermined. Trimming removed 4 bases at V and 2 bases at J, with 11 bases between. The V gene's germline CDR1 is SEHNR and CDR2 FQNEAQ (reference sequence). CDR3 size: 14 residues. This CDR3 is CASSSREENYGYTF. The CDR3 DNA reads as TGTGCCAGCAGCTCCCGGGAGGAAAACTATGGCTACACCTTC.

This chain links TRBV28 with TRBJ1-2; maybe TRBD1 (5 bases). Trimming took off 6 bases at V and 4 bases at J, with 9 bases between the two ends. Looked up from germline, CDR1 is MDHEN and CDR2 is SYDVKM. This CDR3 spans 12 amino acids. The chain's CDR3 is CASSQTAYGYTF. The CDR3 nucleotides read TGTGCCAGCAGCCAGACAGCCTATGGCTACACCTTC.

Only a few counts were recorded for this clone. V and J are TRBV5-1 and TRBJ1-1; 9 bases agree with TRBD1. Per the germline V gene, CDR1 is SGHRS and CDR2 is YFSETQ. After removal of 0 bases from V and 7 bases from J, the junction contained 7 bases not matched to a gene. The CDR3 sequence is 15 residues long. Here the CDR3 reads CASSLVWGQGFEAFF. In nucleotides, the CDR3 is TGCGCCAGCAGCTTGGTATGGGGACAGGGCTTTGAAGCTTTCTTT.

In this sample, this clone turned up once. This chain links TRBV15 with TRBJ2-6, with D maybe TRBD1 (5 bases). The V end lost 5 bases, the J end lost 4 bases, and 12 bases lay between the germline ends. Germline CDR1 and CDR2: LNHNV and YYDKDF (reference sequence). This CDR3 region has 15 residues. CDR3 protein: CATSPRGGGANVLTF. The DNA of the CDR3 is TGTGCCACCAGCCCTAGGGGCGGAGGGGCCAACGTCCTGACTTTC. Drawing the rest from reference TRBV15 and TRBJ2-6, the complete variable domain is DAMVIQNPRYQVTQFGKPVTLSCSQTLNHNVMYWYQQKSSQAPKLLFHYYDKDFNNEADTPDNFQSRRPNTSFCFLDIRSPGLGDTAMYLCATSPRGGGANVLTFGAGSRLTVL.

V usage is TRBV3-1 (or the pseudogene TRBV3-2) and J usage is TRBJ1-2; D is unclear. The CDR3 contains 13 residues. CDR1 and CDR2 (germline): LGHDT, YNNKEL (reference sequence). V lost 4 bases and J 7 bases, leaving 13 bases between the germline ends. CDR3 region: CASSPSAASGYTF. The CDR3 nucleotides read TGTGCCAGCAGCCCCTCTGCCGCCAGTGGCTACACCTTC.

The chain uses TRBV27 and TRBJ2-3; D gene uncertain. There are 13 residues in the CDR3. Per the germline V gene, CDR1 is MNHEY and CDR2 is SMNVEV (reference sequence). With 6 bases removed from V and 2 bases from J, the gap between germline ends came to 9 bases. CDR3 sequence reads: CASSTTYTDTQYF. CDR3 nucleotide sequence: TGTGCCAGCAGCACTACGTACACAGATACGCAGTATTTT.

The CDR3 spells CASSRGQGGDTEAFF. The CDR3 region has the DNA TGTGCCAGCAGCCGCGGACAGGGTGGGGACACTGAAGCTTTCTTT. This chain uses TRBV7-6 with TRBJ1-1, with TRBD1 matching over 8 bases. The germline V gene has CDR1 SGHVS and CDR2 FNYEAQ. The CDR3 has 15 amino acids. J was trimmed by 3 bases and V by 5 bases; bases with no gene match: 8.